These 5 T cell receptor beta chains originate from one sample sequenced in a study of human T cells and chemical hapten exposure. Time point denoted: patch test 2, 6 weeks after DPC sensitization. As to treatment: therapeutic diphenylcyclopropenone sensitization with weekly scalp DPC. TCRdb redid the calling of the RACE reads with MiXCR, one entry per CDR3 protein. The table records around 100,000 distinct CDR3 sequences, over 10% of them present only once. This specimen consisted of whole blood, obtained in connection with sensitization to the hapten diphenylcyclopropenone (DPC). The receptors shown here come from a middle-aged woman with alopecia areata. Some clones in this sample may be carry-over from other donors' samples.

This clonotype came up many times. The V gene is TRBV5-4, the J gene TRBJ2-7, with D unresolved. Germline V CDR1 and CDR2: SGHNT, YYREEE (reference sequence). The V end lost 3 bases, the J end lost 0 bases, and 10 bases lay between the germline ends. The CDR3 is 14 residues long. The CDR3 reads CASSSPTSSYEQYF. The CDR3 region has the DNA TGTGCCAGCAGCTCACCTACAAGCTCCTACGAGCAGTACTTC.

This clonotype occurred a few times. The chain joins TRBV2 to TRBJ1-5; TRBD1 is a possible D gene (5 bases). This CDR3 spans 15 amino acids. Per germline, CDR1 SNHLY and CDR2 FYNNEI. Trimming removed 6 bases at V and 6 bases at J, with 18 bases between. The CDR3 protein is CASSGSEGKSQPQHF. In nucleotides, the CDR3 is TGTGCCAGCAGCGGGTCGGAGGGGAAGTCTCAGCCCCAGCATTTT.

This clonotype was seen repeatedly, ten times or more. V is TRBV6-5 and J is TRBJ1-3; D is possibly TRBD1 (5 bases). CDR1 MNHEY and CDR2 SVGAGI come from the germline V gene. This CDR3 is 13 amino acids long. Trimming removed 8 bases at V and 1 base at J, with 9 bases between. The CDR3 is CASGRDSGNTIYF. CDR3 nucleotides: TGTGCCAGCGGCAGGGATTCTGGAAACACCATATATTTT.

V and J are TRBV7-2 and TRBJ1-5; no clear D gene. The CDR3 extends over 13 amino acids. Germline-derived CDR1 and CDR2 are SGHTA and FQGNSA. V was trimmed by 3 bases and J by 7 bases, leaving 10 bases between them. This CDR3 reads CASSFRAEQPQHF. CDR3 bases: TGTGCCAGCAGCTTTAGGGCCGAACAGCCCCAGCATTTT.

This clonotype was counted at least ten times. The chain uses TRBV29-1 and TRBJ1-2; D not resolved. Germline loops: CDR1 SQVTM, CDR2 ANQGSEA. The V and J ends lost 4 bases and 2 bases respectively, with 11 bases between them. CDR3 length: 13 amino acids. The CDR3 DNA sequence: TGCAGCGTTGCGAAAGGGCAAAACTATGGCTACACCTTC. Translation gives CSVAKGQNYGYTF.